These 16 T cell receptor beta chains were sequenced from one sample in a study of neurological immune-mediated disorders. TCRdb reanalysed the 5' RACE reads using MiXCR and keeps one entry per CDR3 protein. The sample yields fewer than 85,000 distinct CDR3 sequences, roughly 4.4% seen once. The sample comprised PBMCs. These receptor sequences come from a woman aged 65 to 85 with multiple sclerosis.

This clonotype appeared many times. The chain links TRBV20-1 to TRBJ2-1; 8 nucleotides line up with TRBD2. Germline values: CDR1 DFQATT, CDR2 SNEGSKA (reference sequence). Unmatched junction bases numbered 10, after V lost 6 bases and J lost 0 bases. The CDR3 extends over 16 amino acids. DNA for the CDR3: TGCAGTGCCAGGACTAGCCAAAAGTTCTCCTACAATGAGCAGTTCTTC. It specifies CSARTSQKFSYNEQFF.

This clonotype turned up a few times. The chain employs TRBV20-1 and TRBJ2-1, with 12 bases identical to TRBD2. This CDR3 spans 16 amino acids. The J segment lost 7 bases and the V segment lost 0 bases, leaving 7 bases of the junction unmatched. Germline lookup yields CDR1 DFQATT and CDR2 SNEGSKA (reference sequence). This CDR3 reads CSAREASGRAGNEQFF. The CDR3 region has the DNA TGCAGTGCTAGAGAGGCTAGCGGGAGGGCTGGAAATGAGCAGTTCTTC.

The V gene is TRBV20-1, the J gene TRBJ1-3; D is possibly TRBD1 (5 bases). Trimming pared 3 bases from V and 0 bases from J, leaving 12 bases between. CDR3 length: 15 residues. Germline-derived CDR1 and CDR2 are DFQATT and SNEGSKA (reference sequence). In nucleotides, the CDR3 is TGCAGTGCTAGGCCGCAGAGGGGCTCTGGAAACACCATATATTTT. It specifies CSARPQRGSGNTIYF.

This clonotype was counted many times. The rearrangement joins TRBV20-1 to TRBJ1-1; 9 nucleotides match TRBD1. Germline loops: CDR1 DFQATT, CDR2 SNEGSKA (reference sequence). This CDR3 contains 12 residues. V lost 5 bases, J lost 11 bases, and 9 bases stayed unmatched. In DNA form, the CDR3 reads TGCAGTGCTGCGGACAGGGGCAGTTGGGCTTTCTTT. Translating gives CSAADRGSWAFF.

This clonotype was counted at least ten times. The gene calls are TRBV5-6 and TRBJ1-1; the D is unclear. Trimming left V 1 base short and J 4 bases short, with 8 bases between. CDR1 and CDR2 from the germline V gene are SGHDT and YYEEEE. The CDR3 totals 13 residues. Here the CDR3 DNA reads TGTGCCAGCAGCTTGTTGCAGACCACTGAAGCTTTCTTT. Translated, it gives CASSLLQTTEAFF.

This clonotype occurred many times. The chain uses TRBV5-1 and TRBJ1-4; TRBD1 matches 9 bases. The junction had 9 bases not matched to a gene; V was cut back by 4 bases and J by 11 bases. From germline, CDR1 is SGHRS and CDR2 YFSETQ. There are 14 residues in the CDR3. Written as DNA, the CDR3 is TGCGCCAGCAGCATGGGACAGGGTGGGGACAAACTGTTTTTT. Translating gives CASSMGQGGDKLFF.

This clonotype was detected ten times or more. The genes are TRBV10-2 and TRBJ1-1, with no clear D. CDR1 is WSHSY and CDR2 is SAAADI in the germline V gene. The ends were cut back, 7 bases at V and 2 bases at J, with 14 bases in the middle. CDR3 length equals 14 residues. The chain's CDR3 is CASNDQAANTEAFF. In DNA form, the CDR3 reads TGCGCCAGCAATGATCAGGCGGCAAACACTGAAGCTTTCTTT.

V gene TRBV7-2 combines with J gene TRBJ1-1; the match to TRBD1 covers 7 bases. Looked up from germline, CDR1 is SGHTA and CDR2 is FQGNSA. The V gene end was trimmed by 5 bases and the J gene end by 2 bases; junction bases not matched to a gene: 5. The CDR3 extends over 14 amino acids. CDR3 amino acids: CASSAGQENTEAFF. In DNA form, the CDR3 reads TGTGCCAGCAGCGCCGGACAGGAAAACACTGAAGCTTTCTTT.

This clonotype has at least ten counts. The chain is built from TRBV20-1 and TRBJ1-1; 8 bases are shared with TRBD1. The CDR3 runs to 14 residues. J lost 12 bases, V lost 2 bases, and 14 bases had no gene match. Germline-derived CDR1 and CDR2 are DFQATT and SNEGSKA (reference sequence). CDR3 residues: CSARKTGDPTATFF. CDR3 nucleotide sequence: TGCAGTGCTAGAAAGACAGGGGACCCAACGGCGACTTTCTTT.

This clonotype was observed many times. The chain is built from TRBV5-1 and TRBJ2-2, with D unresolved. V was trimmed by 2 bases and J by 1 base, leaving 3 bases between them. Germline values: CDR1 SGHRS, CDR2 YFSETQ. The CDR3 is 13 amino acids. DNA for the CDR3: TGCGCCAGCAGCTTAGGGAACACCGGGGAGCTGTTTTTT. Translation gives CASSLGNTGELFF.

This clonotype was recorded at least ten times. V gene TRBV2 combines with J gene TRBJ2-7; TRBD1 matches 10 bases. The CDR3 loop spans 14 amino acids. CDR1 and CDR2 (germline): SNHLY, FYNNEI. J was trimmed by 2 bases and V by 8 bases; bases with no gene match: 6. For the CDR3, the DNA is TGTGCCAGCTTGCGAGGGACAGGGGCCTACGAGCAGTACTTC. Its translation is CASLRGTGAYEQYF.

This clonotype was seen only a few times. Written as DNA, the CDR3 is TGCGCCAGCAGCCAAACAGGGGGAGGGAATACTGAAGCTTTCTTT. Encoded protein: CASSQTGGGNTEAFF. V and J are TRBV5-1 and TRBJ1-1; 8 nucleotides match TRBD1. CDR1 is SGHRS and CDR2 is YFSETQ in the germline V gene. J lost 5 bases, V lost 4 bases, and 10 bases had no gene match. The CDR3 consists of 15 residues.

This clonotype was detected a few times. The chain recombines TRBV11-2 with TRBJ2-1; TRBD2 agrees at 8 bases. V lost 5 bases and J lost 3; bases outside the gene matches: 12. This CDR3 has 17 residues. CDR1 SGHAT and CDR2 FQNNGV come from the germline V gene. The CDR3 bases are TGTGCCAGCAGCCCAACTAGCGGACCCTTTCTCTACAATGAGCAGTTCTTC. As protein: CASSPTSGPFLYNEQFF.

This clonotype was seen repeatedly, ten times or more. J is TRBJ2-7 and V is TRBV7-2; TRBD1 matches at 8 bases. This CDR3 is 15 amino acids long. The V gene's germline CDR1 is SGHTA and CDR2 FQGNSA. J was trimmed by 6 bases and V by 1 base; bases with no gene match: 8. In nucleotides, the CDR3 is TGTGCCAGCAGCTTAGGGACAGGGTTTGTAGGCGAGCAGTACTTC. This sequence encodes CASSLGTGFVGEQYF.

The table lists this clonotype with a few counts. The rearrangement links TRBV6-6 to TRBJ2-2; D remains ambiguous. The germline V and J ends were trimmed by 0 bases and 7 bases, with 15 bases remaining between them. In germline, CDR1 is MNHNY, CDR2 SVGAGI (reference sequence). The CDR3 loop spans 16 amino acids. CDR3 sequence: CASSYSRDPNFGELFF. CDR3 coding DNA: TGTGCCAGCAGTTACTCACGTGACCCGAACTTCGGGGAGCTGTTTTTT.

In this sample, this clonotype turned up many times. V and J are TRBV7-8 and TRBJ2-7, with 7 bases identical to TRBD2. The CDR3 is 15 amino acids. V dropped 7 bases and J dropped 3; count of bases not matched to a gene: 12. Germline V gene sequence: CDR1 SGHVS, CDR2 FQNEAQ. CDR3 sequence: CASTSRGRENYEQYF. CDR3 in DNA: TGTGCCAGCACCTCCCGGGGGAGGGAGAACTACGAGCAGTACTTC.